This entry lists 32 T cell receptor beta chains sequenced from one sample in a study of T cell changes during pregnancy in multiple sclerosis (dated by TCRdb to between 2017 and 2020). The library was obtained by the immunoSEQ multiplex PCR assay. TCRdb obtained this table from immuneACCESS and retained in-frame rearrangements with V and J assigned. These tables miss some clones; where compared with another copy, unresolved V genes account for less than half of the shortfall, and the remainder is unexplained. This sample gives 40,000 or so clones in total; approximately 93% of them show up just once. Together, the top ten hold approximately 8.3% of the sample. The material was CD8+ T cells from peripheral blood mononuclear cells, obtained in the third trimester of pregnancy. The receptors derive from a female donor with multiple sclerosis, enrolled in a pregnancy study.

The chain couples TRBV13 to TRBJ2-2, with 7 bases matching TRBD1. V shed 5 bases and J 5 bases; nucleotides not matched to a gene: 2. The CDR3 is 13 residues long. The germline V gene has CDR1 PRHDT and CDR2 FYEKMQ (reference sequence). The CDR3 sequence is CASSPTGTGELFF. CDR3 nucleotides: TGTGCCAGCAGCCCGACAGGGACCGGGGAGCTGTTTTTT.

The V gene is TRBV4-1, the J gene TRBJ2-3; D gene ambiguous. There are 14 residues in the CDR3. Germline V gene lookup returns CDR1 MGHRA and CDR2 YSYEKL. V gave up 0 bases and J gave up 6 bases, with 10 bases separating them. The CDR3 spells CASSQEPQTDTQYF. In nucleotides, the CDR3 is TGCGCCAGCAGCCAAGAGCCGCAGACTGATACGCAGTATTTT.

This chain's CDR3 is CAAGQGYGYTF. The CDR3 coding sequence is TGTGCCGCGGGACAGGGCTATGGCTACACCTTC. The chain joins TRBV30 to TRBJ1-2; 9 bases fit TRBD1. Germline values: CDR1 GTSNPN, CDR2 SVGIG (reference sequence). Trimming cost V 8 bases and J 4 bases; bases outside gene matches: 2. This CDR3 contains 11 residues.

The chain recombines TRBV13 with TRBJ1-1; the D is unclear. Germline V gene sequence: CDR1 PRHDT, CDR2 FYEKMQ (reference sequence). Trimming removed 2 bases from V and 4 bases from J, with 5 bases in between. The CDR3 spans 12 residues. The CDR3 sequence is CASSLPGTEAFF. The DNA of the CDR3 is TGTGCCAGCAGCTTACCAGGCACTGAAGCTTTCTTT.

This sequence joins TRBV13 and TRBJ1-4; the D gene is possibly TRBD1 (6 bases). Germline V gene sequence: CDR1 PRHDT, CDR2 FYEKMQ (reference sequence). The CDR3 is 15 residues long. V lost 5 bases, J lost 3 bases, and 13 bases lay in between. The CDR3 is CASSQRGIANEKLFF. The CDR3 DNA follows: TGTGCCAGCAGCCAGAGGGGGATTGCTAATGAAAAACTGTTTTTT.

The chain has TRBV2 and TRBJ2-3, with a possible D match to TRBD1 (6 bases). Between the trimmed V and J ends, which lost 4 bases and 0 bases, there was a span of 11 bases. Germline V gene data show CDR1 as SNHLY and CDR2 as FYNNEI. The CDR3 spans 15 residues. The CDR3 DNA follows: TGTGCCAGCAGTGGTACAGGGTTTAGCACAGATACGCAGTATTTT. Translating gives CASSGTGFSTDTQYF.

V gene TRBV27 combines with J gene TRBJ1-6, with D possibly matching TRBD1 (6 bases). This CDR3 spans 14 amino acids. V lost 5 bases, J lost 10 bases, and 15 bases lay in between. From germline, CDR1 is MNHEY and CDR2 SMNVEV (reference sequence). Written as DNA, the CDR3 is TGTGCCAGCAGTAGGGGGGGCACTTGGTCACCCCTCCACTTT. Encoded protein: CASSRGGTWSPLHF.

The chain carries TRBV11-2 and TRBJ2-5, with 9 bases matching TRBD2. Germline loops: CDR1 SGHAT, CDR2 FQNNGV. The V segment lost 3 bases and the J segment 10 bases; nucleotides outside the gene matches: 9. This CDR3 is 14 amino acids long. For the CDR3, the DNA is TGTGCCAGCAGCTTTAAGGGGGCGCGGGGGGGCCAGTACTTC. Translating it yields CASSFKGARGGQYF.

This chain connects TRBV29-1 to TRBJ1-5; possibly TRBD1 for D (5 bases). V lost 3 bases to trimming and J lost 6 bases, with 15 bases between them. Germline V gives CDR1 SQVTM, CDR2 ANQGSEA. The CDR3 length is 14 residues. The CDR3 loop is CSVEGEEGGQPQHF. CDR3 nucleotides: TGCAGCGTTGAGGGGGAGGAGGGAGGTCAGCCCCAGCATTTT.

The chain carries TRBV9 and TRBJ2-1; 9 bases map to TRBD2. This CDR3 region has 16 residues. Unmatched junction bases numbered 9, after V lost 0 bases and J lost 8 bases. Germline CDR1 is SGDLS and CDR2 is YYNGEE. DNA of the CDR3: TGTGCCAGCAGCGTAGGGGGTGGCGGGGGGGCTTATGAGCAGTTCTTC. It yields the protein CASSVGGGGGAYEQFF.

This chain uses TRBV5-4 with TRBJ2-7; D is ambiguous. Trimming removed 3 bases at V and 0 bases at J, with 4 bases between. Germline V CDR1 and CDR2: SGHNT, YYREEE (reference sequence). The CDR3 is 12 residues long. This CDR3 reads CASSYSSYEQYF. CDR3 nucleotides: TGTGCCAGCAGCTATAGCTCCTACGAGCAGTACTTC.

V is TRBV25-1 and J is TRBJ1-1, with D perhaps TRBD1 (5 bases). V gave up 1 base and J gave up 5 bases, with 8 bases separating them. Germline V gene sequence: CDR1 MGHDK, CDR2 SYGVNS. The CDR3 is made up of 13 amino acids. The CDR3 region is CASSESQGTEAFF. CDR3 in DNA: TGTGCCAGCAGTGAATCGCAGGGAACTGAAGCTTTCTTT.

This chain joins TRBV10-3 and TRBJ2-7; 10 bases map to TRBD1. This CDR3 is built from 17 residues. The trim removed 2 bases at V and 6 bases at J, leaving 13 bases unmatched. Per germline, CDR1 ENHRY and CDR2 SYGVKD. DNA of the CDR3: TGTGCCATCAGTGAGCCAATACTAGGGACAGGGGCGGGCGAGCAGTACTTC. Protein sequence: CAISEPILGTGAGEQYF.

The chain carries TRBV11-1 and TRBJ2-2; D not resolved. Germline V gene sequence: CDR1 SGHAT, CDR2 FQDESV (reference sequence). Trimming cost V 1 base and J 1 base, with 19 bases left between them. The CDR3 runs 19 residues. Here the CDR3 DNA reads TGTGCCAGCAGCTTAGGGCTAACACTACGAATTAGGAACACCGGGGAGCTGTTTTTT. This encodes CASSLGLTLRIRNTGELFF.

This sequence joins TRBV2 and TRBJ1-2; a possible D gene is TRBD1 (5 bases). V dropped 2 bases and J dropped 7 bases, with 17 bases sitting between them. This CDR3 contains 15 residues. Germline lookup yields CDR1 SNHLY and CDR2 FYNNEI. CDR3 bases: TGTGCCAGCAGTGAATTATCGGTGGACAACCCTGGCTACACCTTC. This encodes CASSELSVDNPGYTF.

The gene calls are TRBV5-1 and TRBJ2-7; TRBD2 is a possible D gene (6 bases). The CDR3 has 14 residues. Germline values: CDR1 SGHRS, CDR2 YFSETQ. V lost 4 bases and J 2 bases, leaving 13 bases between the germline ends. Here the CDR3 DNA reads TGCGCCAGCAGCCATACGTCGGGAGCCTACGAGCAGTACTTC. Amino acid sequence: CASSHTSGAYEQYF. Variable domain in full (rest from reference TRBV5-1 and TRBJ2-7): KAGVTQTPRYLIKTRGQQVTLSCSPISGHRSVSWYQQTPGQGLQFLFEYFSETQRNKGNFPGRFSGRQFSNSRSEMNVSTLELGDSALYLCASSHTSGAYEQYFGPGTRLTVT.

In regard to this clone: Germline and junction disagree at one end, which may indicate a read error. The chain has TRBV6-1 and TRBJ1-2; the D is unclear. This CDR3 spans 14 amino acids. Germline V gene lookup returns CDR1 MNHNS and CDR2 SASEGT. The CDR3, as DNA: TGTGCGAGCAGCGGGAGGGCAGTCTTAGATGGCTACACCTTC. Translating it yields CASSGRAVLDGYTF.

The rearrangement uses TRBV7-9 and TRBJ1-4, with unresolved D. The CDR3 sequence is 13 residues long. Germline V lookup: CDR1 SEHNR, CDR2 FQNEAQ (reference sequence). V was cut by 5 bases and J by 10 bases, with 14 bases left in between. As DNA, the CDR3 is TGTGCCAGCAGCCTGCGCGCAGGTAGAAAACTGTTTTTT. This codes for CASSLRAGRKLFF.

V is TRBV27 and J is TRBJ1-5; tentatively, D is TRBD1 (6 bases). The CDR3 totals 15 residues. Germline V gives CDR1 MNHEY, CDR2 SMNVEV (reference sequence). V lost 3 bases and J 3 bases, leaving 12 bases between the germline ends. CDR3 nucleotide sequence: TGTGCCAGCAGTTTGGCGTGGGGACACAATCAGCCCCAGCATTTT. Its translation: CASSLAWGHNQPQHF.

The chain uses TRBV29-1 and TRBJ2-3; 10 positions agree with TRBD2. The CDR3 sequence is 15 residues long. V trimming: 2 bases; J trimming: 14 bases; junction bases outside the gene matches: 16. CDR1 SQVTM and CDR2 ANQGSEA come from the germline V gene. The CDR3 loop reads CSVEPLAGPENSVYF. The CDR3 nucleotides read TGCAGCGTTGAACCACTAGCGGGGCCCGAAAATAGTGTGTATTTT.

The V call is TRBV6-8, the J call TRBJ1-5; the D gene is possibly TRBD1 (6 bases). V lost 2 bases to trimming and J lost 6 bases, with 17 bases between them. The CDR3 spans 16 residues. Germline V gene data show CDR1 as MNHGY and CDR2 as SAAAGT. CDR3 region: CASSYRSQGGGQPQHF. The CDR3 DNA sequence: TGTGCCAGCAGTTACAGATCCCAGGGAGGGGGTCAGCCCCAGCATTTT.

This clone is a singleton in its sample. The chain has TRBV4-1 and TRBJ2-2, with D uncertain. In germline, CDR1 is MGHRA, CDR2 YSYEKL. V was pared by 1 base and J by 6 bases, with 9 bases between. The CDR3 covers 14 residues. CDR3: CASSQVQSAGELFF. Here the CDR3 DNA reads TGCGCCAGCAGCCAAGTACAGTCAGCCGGGGAGCTGTTTTTT.

The CDR3 bases are TGCGCCAGCAGTCACGGACAGGGGTTTGAGCAGTACTTC. It codes for CASSHGQGFEQYF. The gene calls are TRBV23-1 and TRBJ2-7; 9 bases match TRBD1. TRBV23-1 is an open reading frame, and its role is uncertain. This CDR3 contains 13 residues. V trimming: 3 bases; J trimming: 7 bases; junction bases outside the gene matches: 4.

The chain joins TRBV7-9 to TRBJ2-7; TRBD1 is a possible D gene (5 bases). The CDR3 consists of 12 residues. The V and J ends lost 5 bases and 1 base respectively, with 6 bases between them. Germline V gene lookup returns CDR1 SEHNR and CDR2 FQNEAQ (reference sequence). As DNA, the CDR3 is TGTGCCAGCAGCCCAGGGTCCTACGAGCAGTACTTC. This encodes CASSPGSYEQYF. The complete variable domain, with remaining parts taken from reference TRBV7-9 and TRBJ2-7, reads DTGVSQNPRHKITKRGQNVTFRCDPISEHNRLYWYRQTLGQGPEFLTYFQNEAQLEKSRLLSDRFSAERPKGSFSTLEIQRTEQGDSAMYLCASSPGSYEQYFGPGTRLTVT.

V usage is TRBV27 and J usage is TRBJ2-1; TRBD2 might be the D (6 bases). The CDR3 spans 15 residues. Germline V gene sequence: CDR1 MNHEY, CDR2 SMNVEV (reference sequence). V was cut by 3 bases and J by 1 base, with 10 bases left in between. The CDR3 loop reads CASSFGGISYNEQFF. The CDR3 DNA reads TGTGCCAGCAGTTTCGGGGGAATTTCCTACAATGAGCAGTTCTTC.

Here the CDR3 DNA reads TGTGCCAGCAGCTTTGGGACAAAATACGAGCAGTACTTC. Translation: CASSFGTKYEQYF. This sequence joins TRBV5-6 and TRBJ2-7; D is possibly TRBD1 (6 bases). V shed 2 bases and J shed 4 bases, with 10 bases lying between them. This CDR3 has 13 residues. Germline assignment: CDR1 SGHDT and CDR2 YYEEEE. Full variable domain (missing parts from reference TRBV5-6 and TRBJ2-7): DAGVTQSPTHLIKTRGQQVTLRCSPKSGHDTVSWYQQALGQGPQFIFQYYEEEERQRGNFPDRFSGHQFPNYSSELNVNALLLGDSALYLCASSFGTKYEQYFGPGTRLTVT.

This chain joins TRBV13 and TRBJ2-1; 8 positions agree with TRBD1. V gave up 0 bases and J gave up 4 bases; unmatched junction bases: 5. The CDR3 loop spans 16 amino acids. Germline-derived CDR1 and CDR2 are PRHDT and FYEKMQ (reference sequence). This CDR3 is CASSLGDRAIYNEQFF. CDR3 sequence (DNA): TGTGCCAGCAGCTTAGGGGACAGGGCCATATACAATGAGCAGTTCTTC.

This chain uses TRBV9 with TRBJ1-4, with 9 bases that match TRBD1. The length of the CDR3 is 14 residues. Germline loops: CDR1 SGDLS, CDR2 YYNGEE. After removal of 3 bases from V and 8 bases from J, the junction contained 5 bases not matched to a gene. This chain's CDR3 is CASSAGTGPEKLFF. The DNA of the CDR3 is TGTGCCAGCAGCGCCGGGACAGGGCCCGAAAAACTGTTTTTT.

The chain carries TRBV9 and TRBJ1-1, with a possible D match to TRBD1 (6 bases). Germline CDR1 is SGDLS and CDR2 is YYNGEE. With 0 bases removed from V and 8 bases from J, the gap between germline ends came to 26 bases. CDR3 length equals 18 residues. The CDR3 protein is CASSVDPGWSWGTGEAFF. For the CDR3, the DNA is TGTGCCAGCAGCGTAGACCCCGGTTGGAGTTGGGGCACAGGGGAAGCTTTCTTT.

J is TRBJ1-2 and V is TRBV7-9; the D is unclear. Germline V lookup: CDR1 SEHNR, CDR2 FQNEAQ (reference sequence). With 1 base removed from V and 4 bases from J, the gap between germline ends came to 7 bases. The CDR3 is 13 amino acids. The CDR3 coding sequence is TGTGCCAGCAGCTTAGGAGGAGGCTATGGCTACACCTTC. It yields the protein CASSLGGGYGYTF.

The rearrangement links TRBV27 to TRBJ2-3; 7 nucleotides line up with TRBD1. CDR3 size: 15 residues. Looked up from germline, CDR1 is MNHEY and CDR2 is SMNVEV (reference sequence). V lost 5 bases and J lost 2; bases outside the gene matches: 7. The CDR3 DNA reads as TGTGCCAGCAGTCAGGGGGTCACATTCACAGATACGCAGTATTTT. This codes for CASSQGVTFTDTQYF.

This chain links TRBV6-5 with TRBJ2-3; no firm D call. V lost 7 bases to trimming and J lost 6 bases, with 5 bases between them. From germline, CDR1 is MNHEY and CDR2 SVGAGI. This CDR3 comprises 10 residues. The CDR3 loop reads CASTGDTQYF. For the CDR3, the DNA is TGTGCCAGCACCGGGGATACGCAGTATTTT.